The clone carrying this TCR beta chain occurred a few times. Its cognate antigen is unknown. The hyperthyroidism patients had all been newly diagnosed, and their disease duration was under 2 months. Their ages ranged from 18 to 65 years. Uncontrolled infection, other autoimmune disease, pregnancy or lactation excluded patients. Diagnoses rested on clinical symptoms, serum thyroxine and TRAb, thyroid ultrasound and orbital computed tomography. These data are taken from a study of T cells in Graves' hyperthyroidism and ophthalmopathy. TCR beta CDR3 regions were amplified from RNA. In the first-round RT-PCR of the TCR CDR3, the HTBI primer set was used. TCRdb analysed the multiplex PCR reads with MiXCR anew, one entry per CDR3 protein. This sample has about 250,000 distinct CDR3 sequences, with about 15% found just once. There are 15 residues in the CDR3. Germline loops: CDR1 MNHEY, CDR2 SVGAGI. Trimming cost V 2 bases and J 1 base, with 6 bases left between them.

Study findings and constraints: The majority of expanded thyroid clonotypes above 0.001 also appeared in blood.

The clonotype originates from a woman aged 50 to 60 with Graves' hyperthyroidism that later progressed to Graves' ophthalmopathy. The material sequenced was blood. The chain is built from TRBV6-5 and TRBJ2-6; D is undetermined. The CDR3 DNA follows: TGTGCCAGCAGTTACCGAAATTCTGGGGCCAACGTCCTGACTTTC. Protein: CASSYRNSGANVLTF.